Listed below are T cell receptor beta chains from one sample, sequenced in a study of beta chain features in type 1 diabetes. The protocol was immunoSEQ multiplex PCR, while the TCRdb copy is restricted to in-frame clones and leaves out a portion. The table has 300,000 or so clones, roughly 8% seen once; the top ten hold approximately 0.47%. Sequencing input: central memory CD4+ T cells from blood. Source of these receptors: a woman between 18 and 30 years old in good health. Both conserved end residues are part of each CDR3.

length: 12; V: TRBV2; CDR3: CASRTSAAEAFF
length: 15; V: TRBV6-1; CDR3: CASSLAGGISYEQYF
length: 16; V: TRBV23-1; CDR3: CASSHPWTGAPYEQYF
length: 14; V: TRBV29-1; CDR3: CSVPASGTFNEQFF
length: 14; V: TRBV7-6; CDR3: CASSLTGGTGELFF
length: 16; V: TRBV4-3; CDR3: CASSPEYPSSYNEQFF
length: 14; V: TRBV18; CDR3: CASSATGSQETQYF
length: 15; V: TRBV29-1; CDR3: CSVLNSGQGTYEQYF
length: 12; V: TRBV29-1; CDR3: CSVKGQDYGYTF
length: 14; V: TRBV15; CDR3: CATSRARLAATQYF